This record concerns one TCR beta chain sequence. Its matching antigen is unknown. Measured with immunoSEQ multiplex PCR; TCRdb has only the in-frame clones, and not every one. The sample holds fewer than 1 million clones, 95% to 97% seen once. Per germline, CDR1 SGHAT and CDR2 FQNNGV. The length of the CDR3 is 13 residues. Trimming cost V 4 bases and J 0 bases, with 7 bases left between them. The naive CD8 fraction comprised CD45RO-negative cells positively selected for CCR7 and excluded terminally differentiated effector memory CD45RA+ cells. Caucasian adults living in Nashville, Tennessee, provided all samples. The data are from a study of shared clonotypes between healthy human individuals. Study conclusions and caveats: Of the naive CD4 clonotypes, approximately 5% were shared across several donors.

V is TRBV11-2 and J is TRBJ2-7; D is uncertain. The source is a man aged 25 to 40 in good health. Sequencing was carried out using naive CD8+ T cells sorted from blood. As DNA, the CDR3 is TGTGCCAGCAGCTCAGAGGTCTCCTACGAGCAGTACTTC. Encoded protein: CASSSEVSYEQYF.